This T cell receptor beta chain was sequenced during a study of T cell clones after liver transplantation (dated by TCRdb to about 2019). Context from the whole study: The samples were obtained from ITN030ST, a randomized trial that attempted immunosuppression withdrawal within 2 years after liver transplantation. Of the 8 liver transplant recipients making up the studied cohort, 3 were classified as tolerant and 5 as non-tolerant. Donor-reactive T cell clones were identified using TCRbeta sequencing after a pre-transplant mixed lymphocyte reaction and were then followed in post-transplant blood. Third party-reactive TCRbeta sequences were also identified from pre-transplant MLRs to serve as an antigen-independent comparator for donor-reactive sequences. To count as tolerant, a recipient had to stay completely off immunosuppression for at least one year without liver enzymes climbing beyond twice the upper limit of normal. Of the eight recipients, a few were HCV-positive, while the remaining recipients had been transplanted for non-autoimmune, non-viral indications. The subjects received no induction therapy and were kept on standard immunosuppression until randomization at 12-24 months post-transplant. Blood samples were collected pre-transplant, then pre-randomization ahead of withdrawal, and finally post-randomization once withdrawal had either been completed or failed. What the work shows at the level of the full study, not this receptor alone: After accounting for repertoire turnover, donor-reactive detection was significantly reduced in 7 of 8 subjects for CD4 and 8 of 8 for CD8. In most of the 8 subjects, regardless of tolerance or HCV status, circulating donor-reactive CD4 TCRbeta sequences dropped significantly post-transplant. Conclusions were preliminary, limited by small, heterogeneous patient numbers and non-standardized post-transplant time points. The decline in donor-reactive sequences exceeded the decline in third party-reactive sequences, suggesting partial antigen-specific deletion that was unrelated to withdrawal success. Because no allograft tissue specimens were available, donor-reactive T cells may have migrated into the graft instead of being deleted. In two subjects, low numbers of available donor cells limited the measurable donor-reactive repertoire.

Sequences SGHAT (CDR1) and FQDESV (CDR2) are obtained from the germline V gene (reference sequence). The trim is 0 bases for V and 5 bases for J, with a gap of 5 bases between the germline ends. The CDR3 has 13 amino acids, counting the end cysteine and phenylalanine. Of all the DNA, just the CDR3 is kept, 39 bases in frame from base 1. To note about this clone: Its antigen is unknown. It has no much larger one-base neighbor in the sample; base qualities were not kept.

High-throughput TCRbeta CDR3 sequencing of frozen genomic DNA was performed by immunoSEQ, including PCR amplification, mapping, bias correction and internal controls. The authors processed their data as follows. Productive rearrangements were kept, and unique TCRbeta sequences were defined by CDR3 nucleotide sequence plus V and J gene. For classification of a sequence as donor-reactive, at least 5-fold expansion in CFSE-low cells relative to unstimulated pre-transplant cells and a frequency of at least 0.01% were required. Minimum frequency thresholds were set for each subject on the basis of the unstimulated sample with the lowest template count, so that a detection power of at least 90% was ensured. Repertoire turnover was measured by Jensen-Shannon divergence between the top 1000 TCRbeta sequences post- and pre-transplant. Two-sided Fisher's exact tests were used to test for changes in how often donor-reactive sequences were detected. What TCRdb holds here is the immuneACCESS table cut down to in-frame rearrangements. Part of the clones is not present; checked against another copy, under half of the missing clones reflect an unresolved V gene, and the others are unexplained. V, J and clone size derive from that table, while D and trimming were established from the DNA sequence. The sample profile shows more than 65,000 clones; approximately 80% of them were found once. Approximately 0.8% of the sample rests with the top ten.

Thawed unstimulated PBMCs were stained for CD3, CD4 and CD8 and FACS-sorted into CD3+CD4+ and CD3+CD8+ populations. All 8 studied subjects were randomized to immunosuppression withdrawal. Genomic DNA was isolated with the Qiagen DNeasy Blood and Tissue Kit. The clonotype comes from a human patient who received a liver transplant. Following a transplant, some T lymphocytes may have been derived from the graft donor. In this chain, TRBV11-1 is recombined with TRBJ2-1; the D gene remains uncertain. Sequencing used CD4+ T cells from blood, obtained 12 months after liver transplant. The CDR3 reads CASSLAPNNEQFF. In nucleotide form, the sequence is TGTGCCAGCAGCTTAGCGCCAAACAATGAGCAGTTCTTC.